This T cell receptor beta chain was identified during a study of OX40 agonist ivuxolimab in advanced cancers. Sequencing used immunoSEQ multiplex PCR; TCRdb keeps in-frame clones, though not all of them. The sample lists roughly 70,000 clones; just over 85% were seen once. V gave up 7 bases and J gave up 3 bases, with 12 bases separating them. The CDR3 consists of 13 residues. Germline assignment: CDR1 MNHNS and CDR2 SASEGT. Sequenced here: CD4+ or CD8+ T cells sorted from blood, sampled in a trial of the OX40 agonist ivuxolimab. The V call is TRBV6-1, the J call TRBJ2-5; D is uncertain. This TCR derives from an adult with an advanced solid tumor such as melanoma, head and neck, liver or kidney cancer. The CDR3 loop is CASTRVLEETQYF. Here the CDR3 DNA reads TGTGCCAGCACTCGGGTGCTCGAAGAGACCCAGTACTTC.